The 15 T cell receptor beta chains below all came from one sample that was sequenced in a study of radiation and T cells in renal cell carcinoma. Time point described: blood 4 weeks post-SBRT, at nephrectomy. Treatment in this sample: 15 Gy SBRT to primary tumor, nephrectomy 4 weeks later. Assay: immunoSEQ multiplex PCR; the TCRdb copy retains only in-frame clones and omits some. This repertoire shows roughly 86,000 clones, around four fifths found once; its top ten account for approximately 8.8%. The material was blood, obtained from a patient whose treatment included radiotherapy and nephrectomy. These receptors all come from a man aged 50-59 years with renal cell carcinoma.

V gene TRBV6-5 combines with J gene TRBJ2-1; 9 bases line up with TRBD1. J gave up 5 bases and V 5 bases, and 7 bases lay outside the gene matches. CDR3 length equals 15 residues. Germline lookup yields CDR1 MNHEY and CDR2 SVGAGI. The CDR3 loop reads CASSALGTGNNEQFF. Here the CDR3 DNA reads TGTGCCAGCAGTGCTCTGGGGACAGGGAACAATGAGCAGTTCTTC.

With regard to this clone: In the same sample, other DNA sequences code for this CDR3. The rearrangement links TRBV30 to TRBJ2-1; D gene unclear. There are 13 residues in the CDR3. Trimming removed 2 bases at V and 9 bases at J, with 14 bases between. The V gene's germline CDR1 is GTSNPN and CDR2 SVGIG (reference sequence). CDR3 protein: CAWSISALTEQFF. CDR3 nucleotides: TGTGCCTGGAGTATTTCCGCCCTCACTGAGCAGTTCTTC.

This clone was seen a handful of times. The chain employs TRBV30 and TRBJ1-5; tentatively, D is TRBD1 (5 bases). This CDR3 spans 12 amino acids. The germline V gene has CDR1 GTSNPN and CDR2 SVGIG (reference sequence). Between the trimmed V and J ends, which lost 1 base and 6 bases, there was a span of 7 bases. In DNA form, the CDR3 reads TGTGCCTGGAGTGCGGGGGGTCAGCCCCAGCATTTT. Protein product: CAWSAGGQPQHF.

In its sample, this clone was seen once. The CDR3 region is CASSTRVSTDTQYF. In DNA, the CDR3 is TGCGCCAGCAGCACCAGGGTTTCCACAGATACGCAGTATTTT. V and J are TRBV5-1 and TRBJ2-3, with TRBD1 as a possible D gene (5 bases). Trimming removed 4 bases at V and 2 bases at J, with 11 bases between. This CDR3 comprises 14 residues. Germline-derived CDR1 and CDR2 are SGHRS and YFSETQ.

The rearrangement links TRBV5-1 to TRBJ1-2, with D possibly being TRBD1 (6 bases). The CDR3 length is 12 residues. Germline CDR1 and CDR2: SGHRS and YFSETQ. The germline V and J ends were trimmed by 3 bases and 8 bases, with 11 bases remaining between them. CDR3 DNA sequence: TGCGCCAGCAGCTACCAGGGGAACGGCTACACCTTC. Translating it yields CASSYQGNGYTF.

The chain couples TRBV28 to TRBJ1-5, with D tentatively TRBD1 (6 bases). Germline values: CDR1 MDHEN, CDR2 SYDVKM. This CDR3 has 15 residues. Trimming pared 6 bases from V and 2 bases from J, leaving 14 bases between. CDR3 DNA: TGTGCCAGCAGGTCGGGGGCCTGGGGCAATCAGCCCCAGCATTTT. Its protein product is CASRSGAWGNQPQHF.

The V call is TRBV19, the J call TRBJ2-1; either TRBD1 or TRBD2 may fit D (5 bases each). V lost 3 bases, J lost 15 bases, and 18 bases lay in between. This CDR3 has 13 amino acids. In germline, CDR1 is LNHDA, CDR2 SQIVND (reference sequence). CDR3 residues: CASSIGADTTPFF. CDR3 coding DNA: TGTGCCAGTAGTATCGGGGCGGACACTACCCCGTTCTTC.

The V call is TRBV5-1, the J call TRBJ2-5; 9 bases line up with TRBD1. V shed 2 bases, J shed 5 bases, and the junction held 4 bases outside the gene matches. Germline CDR1 and CDR2: SGHRS and YFSETQ. The CDR3 totals 14 residues. This chain's CDR3 is CASSLQGARETQYF. CDR3 sequence (DNA): TGCGCCAGCAGCTTACAGGGGGCGAGGGAGACCCAGTACTTC. Complete variable domain (other parts from reference TRBV5-1 and TRBJ2-5): KAGVTQTPRYLIKTRGQQVTLSCSPISGHRSVSWYQQTPGQGLQFLFEYFSETQRNKGNFPGRFSGRQFSNSRSEMNVSTLELGDSALYLCASSLQGARETQYFGPGTRLLVL.

This chain uses TRBV5-1 with TRBJ2-3; D unresolved. Per germline, CDR1 SGHRS and CDR2 YFSETQ. This CDR3 is 14 amino acids long. V was clipped by 0 bases and J by 4 bases, with 9 bases between them. The CDR3 reads CASSLESSADTQYF. The CDR3 DNA sequence: TGCGCCAGCAGCTTGGAAAGCTCCGCAGATACGCAGTATTTT.

V gene TRBV7-2 combines with J gene TRBJ2-7; 11 positions agree with TRBD2. Germline trimming cut 6 bases from V and 4 bases from J; bases unmatched to any gene: 8. Germline CDR1 reads SGHTA; CDR2 reads FQGNSA. This CDR3 is built from 15 residues. CDR3 DNA sequence: TGTGCCAGCAGTAGCGGGGGGGCAGCGTCGTACGAGCAGTACTTC. Translation: CASSSGGAASYEQYF.

V and J are TRBV7-8 and TRBJ1-4; the match to TRBD1 covers 8 bases. J lost 7 bases, V lost 4 bases, and 11 bases had no gene match. Germline values: CDR1 SGHVS, CDR2 FQNEAQ. The CDR3 consists of 16 residues. CDR3 in DNA: TGTGCCAGCAGCTCACCAGGGGGCGGCTGGGGTGAAAAACTGTTTTTT. Amino acid sequence: CASSSPGGGWGEKLFF.

The chain is built from TRBV10-3 and TRBJ2-1, with a tentative D call TRBD1 (5 bases). This CDR3 comprises 15 residues. Germline V gene data show CDR1 as ENHRY and CDR2 as SYGVKD. The V and J ends lost 5 bases and 0 bases respectively, with 11 bases between them. DNA of the CDR3: TGTGCCATCAGTCTGACAGTTAGCTCCTACAATGAGCAGTTCTTC. Translation gives CAISLTVSSYNEQFF.

This sequence joins TRBV19 and TRBJ2-3; D call uncertain. Trimming took 1 base from V and 2 from J, leaving 10 bases between them. From germline, CDR1 is LNHDA and CDR2 SQIVND (reference sequence). CDR3 size: 15 residues. The DNA for the CDR3 is TGTGCCAGTAGTATAGGAGGTCAGGTCACAGATACGCAGTATTTT. This codes for CASSIGGQVTDTQYF.

CDR3 bases: TGTGCCAGCAGCTTTACCGGGTACGGGGGGGCTTCAGATACGCAGTATTTT. Its translation: CASSFTGYGGASDTQYF. This chain uses TRBV7-8 with TRBJ2-3; 8 bases match TRBD2. This CDR3 spans 17 amino acids. The germline gives CDR1 SGHVS, CDR2 FQNEAQ. Unmatched junction bases numbered 12, after V lost 3 bases and J lost 4 bases.

V gene TRBV18 combines with J gene TRBJ2-7; the match to TRBD1 covers 8 bases. V gave up 3 bases and J gave up 6 bases; unmatched junction bases: 4. From germline, CDR1 is KGHSH and CDR2 LQKENI. The CDR3 contains 13 residues. This CDR3 reads CASSPGQGSEQYF. DNA for the CDR3: TGTGCCAGCTCACCCGGACAGGGATCCGAGCAGTACTTC.